Presented here are 27 T cell receptor beta chains from one specimen sequenced in a study of T-cell reconstitution after alpha-beta-depleted transplantation in children. Using unique molecular identifiers, the investigators prepared the TCRbeta library. TCRdb ran MiXCR on the PCR reads and lists one entry per CDR3 protein. This table holds fewer than 550,000 distinct CDR3 sequences, roughly 17% found once. The sequencing here drew on PBMCs, mostly from graft donor cells, taken 360 days after TCRalphabeta/CD19-depleted stem cell transplant. The receptors derive from a boy under two years old who had a stem cell transplant for Wiskott-Aldrich syndrome, so the T cells may come from the graft donor.

The V call is TRBV2, the J call TRBJ1-5, with 7 bases that match TRBD1. The junction had 4 bases not matched to a gene; V was cut back by 3 bases and J by 2 bases. The CDR3 has 15 residues. The germline gives CDR1 SNHLY, CDR2 FYNNEI. Written as DNA, the CDR3 is TGTGCCAGCAGTGACAGTGGACAGGGCAATCAGCCCCAGCATTTT. Translation gives CASSDSGQGNQPQHF.

This clonotype has only a few counts. This chain uses TRBV10-3 with TRBJ2-2; D tentatively reads TRBD1 or TRBD2 (5 bases each). The CDR3 is 14 amino acids. Germline-derived CDR1 and CDR2 are ENHRY and SYGVKD. Trimming shortened V by 7 bases and J by 7 bases, and 16 bases separated the two germline ends. The CDR3 is CAITGQGKHGELFF. CDR3 DNA sequence: TGTGCCATCACGGGGCAGGGCAAACACGGGGAGCTGTTTTTT.

This chain joins TRBV3-1 and TRBJ2-7, with a tentative D call TRBD2 (5 bases). Deletions cut 4 bases from V and 6 bases from J, with 10 bases between. Germline CDR1 LGHDT, CDR2 YNNKEL (reference sequence). The CDR3 covers 12 residues. The CDR3 spells CASSPLRGEQYF. The CDR3, as DNA: TGTGCCAGCAGCCCACTCCGGGGCGAGCAGTACTTC.

This rearrangement joins TRBV27 to TRBJ2-3; D gene ambiguous. CDR3 length equals 12 residues. Per the germline V gene, CDR1 is MNHEY and CDR2 is SMNVEV (reference sequence). V was trimmed by 5 bases and J by 7 bases, leaving 10 bases between them. The CDR3 coding sequence is TGTGCCAGCAGTCCACATCATCATACGCAGTATTTT. It specifies CASSPHHHTQYF.

This chain connects TRBV7-9 to TRBJ2-3, with D perhaps being TRBD1 or TRBD2 (5 bases each). Germline V lookup: CDR1 SEHNR, CDR2 FQNEAQ (reference sequence). This CDR3 spans 16 amino acids. V dropped 2 bases and J dropped 0 bases, with 12 bases sitting between them. In nucleotides, the CDR3 is TGTGCCAGCAGCTTATATCTGGGACCGAGCACAGATACGCAGTATTTT. Protein sequence: CASSLYLGPSTDTQYF.

The V and J genes are TRBV5-6 and TRBJ1-1; no definite D call. The CDR3 is 13 amino acids. V lost 2 bases to trimming and J lost 1 base, with 6 bases between them. The germline V gene has CDR1 SGHDT and CDR2 YYEEEE. The CDR3 protein is CASSFEWNTEAFF. CDR3 coding DNA: TGTGCCAGCAGCTTTGAGTGGAACACTGAAGCTTTCTTT.

This clonotype was observed a handful of times. The chain carries TRBV30 and TRBJ2-2, with unresolved D. The V gene lost 1 base and the J gene lost 2 bases, with 8 bases spanning the gap. Germline values: CDR1 GTSNPN, CDR2 SVGIG (reference sequence). The CDR3 is 14 amino acids. Written as DNA, the CDR3 is TGTGCCTGGAGTGAAAATCCCAACACCGGGGAGCTGTTTTTT. This sequence encodes CAWSENPNTGELFF.

The chain combines TRBV29-1 with TRBJ2-7; D remains ambiguous. Germline V lookup: CDR1 SQVTM, CDR2 ANQGSEA. The CDR3 extends over 13 amino acids. Deletions cut 7 bases from V and 5 bases from J, with 18 bases between. The CDR3 sequence: CSALWGSVNEQYF. Here the CDR3 DNA reads TGCAGCGCCCTGTGGGGATCCGTCAACGAGCAGTACTTC.

This clonotype occurred many times. The rearrangement links TRBV10-3 to TRBJ2-7; 8 positions agree with TRBD1. The CDR3 has 15 residues. Germline V lookup: CDR1 ENHRY, CDR2 SYGVKD. V was pared by 2 bases and J by 4 bases, with 7 bases of the junction left unmatched. In DNA form, the CDR3 reads TGTGCCATCAGTGAGCCGGGGACAGGACCTTACGAGCAGTACTTC. It is translated as CAISEPGTGPYEQYF.

The chain employs TRBV6-5 and TRBJ2-7; 8 bases are a match to TRBD1. The V gene's germline CDR1 is MNHEY and CDR2 SVGAGI. This CDR3 contains 15 residues. V lost 0 bases to trimming and J lost 3 bases; unmatched junction nucleotides: 4. The CDR3 coding sequence is TGTGCCAGCAGTTACTCTGGGACAGGATTCTACGAGCAGTACTTC. Translating gives CASSYSGTGFYEQYF.

V and J are TRBV6-6 and TRBJ2-4; no firm D call. V was clipped by 7 bases and J by 3 bases, with 4 bases between them. This CDR3 has 11 amino acids. Per the germline V gene, CDR1 is MNHNY and CDR2 is SVGAGI (reference sequence). In DNA, the CDR3 is TGTGCCAGCACCCACAAAAACATTCAGTACTTC. It yields the protein CASTHKNIQYF.

This chain joins TRBV2 and TRBJ2-3; 10 nucleotides align to TRBD2. This CDR3 contains 16 residues. V was pared by 7 bases and J by 3 bases, with 10 bases of the junction left unmatched. Germline CDR1 SNHLY, CDR2 FYNNEI. CDR3 DNA sequence: TGTGCCAGCAACTGGTATCCTAGCGGGAGAACAGATACGCAGTATTTT. Its protein is CASNWYPSGRTDTQYF. Variable domain in full (rest from reference TRBV2 and TRBJ2-3): EPEVTQTPSHQVTQMGQEVILRCVPISNHLYFYWYRQILGQKVEFLVSFYNNEISEKSEIFDDQFSVERPDGSNFTLKIRSTKLEDSAMYFCASNWYPSGRTDTQYFGPGTRLTVL.

This clonotype was recorded a few times. The V gene is TRBV12-3 or TRBV12-4, the J gene TRBJ1-6; no reliable D call. V was shortened by 7 bases and J by 7 bases, with 14 bases between the two germline ends. The CDR3 spans 14 residues. The CDR3, as DNA: TGTGCCAGCAAATTGGCCGGGCAAAATTCACCCCTCCACTTT. Translated: CASKLAGQNSPLHF.

This chain connects TRBV4-1 to TRBJ2-2; 9 bases fit TRBD2. V lost 4 bases and J lost 1; bases outside the gene matches: 13. The CDR3 contains 19 residues. Germline CDR1 MGHRA, CDR2 YSYEKL. The CDR3, as DNA: TGCGCCAGCAGCCTGAAAGTCTCAGGGACTAGCAGGAACACCGGGGAGCTGTTTTTT. It encodes CASSLKVSGTSRNTGELFF.

DNA for the CDR3: TGTGCCAGCAGCCAAGGGGGGCCCACCTACGAGCAGTACTTC. This codes for CASSQGGPTYEQYF. The chain is built from TRBV4-2 and TRBJ2-7; tentative D call: TRBD1 (6 bases). This CDR3 has 14 residues. Germline CDR1 LGHNA, CDR2 YNFKEQ. V was cut by 1 base and J by 2 bases, with 9 bases left in between.

This clonotype was observed a few times. The chain has TRBV12-3 or TRBV12-4 and TRBJ1-4, with no clear D. The CDR3 loop spans 12 amino acids. V was shortened by 4 bases and J by 10 bases, with 10 bases between the two germline ends. This CDR3 reads CASSSSYGKLFF. The CDR3 region has the DNA TGTGCCAGCAGTTCCTCCTATGGAAAACTGTTTTTT.

This clonotype showed up just a few times. The rearrangement joins TRBV7-2 to TRBJ2-7, with a possible D match to TRBD1 (6 bases). CDR3 length: 14 amino acids. Germline V gives CDR1 SGHTA, CDR2 FQGNSA. Trimming stripped 5 bases from V and 6 bases from J, with 17 bases between. This CDR3 reads CASSGRGNVVEQYF. The CDR3 region has the DNA TGTGCCAGCAGCGGCAGGGGAAATGTTGTCGAGCAGTACTTC. The full variable domain, in which reference TRBV7-2 and TRBJ2-7 provide the parts outside the CDR3, is GAGVSQSPSNKVTEKGKDVELRCDPISGHTALYWYRQSLGQGLEFLIYFQGNSAPDKSGLPSDRFSAERTGGSVSTLTIQRTQQEDSAVYLCASSGRGNVVEQYFGPGTRLTVT.

The rearrangement joins TRBV12-3 or TRBV12-4 to TRBJ2-1; 7 bases are a match to TRBD2. J was trimmed by 6 bases and V by 6 bases; bases with no gene match: 14. The CDR3 extends over 16 amino acids. CDR3 loop: CASSLNSGSGVNEQFF. In DNA form, the CDR3 reads TGTGCCAGCAGCCTGAATAGCGGGTCCGGGGTCAATGAGCAGTTCTTC.

There are a few counts of this clonotype. V usage is TRBV4-3 and J usage is TRBJ2-7; perhaps TRBD2 as D (5 bases). V dropped 3 bases and J dropped 3 bases, with 15 bases sitting between them. The germline V gene encodes CDR1 LGHNA and CDR2 YSLEER. The CDR3 spans 15 residues. The CDR3 DNA reads as TGCGCCAGCAGCCAGGATTTTGGACTGATCTACGAGCAGTACTTC. This translates into CASSQDFGLIYEQYF.

This clonotype occurred a few times. This chain links TRBV7-9 with TRBJ1-6; D possibly corresponds to TRBD1 (5 bases). The germline V gene has CDR1 SEHNR and CDR2 FQNEAQ (reference sequence). The V end lost 2 bases, the J end lost 6 bases, and 11 bases lay between the germline ends. The CDR3 totals 15 residues. This CDR3 is CASSLRGTSNSPLHF. The CDR3 coding sequence is TGTGCCAGCAGCTTACGCGGGACCTCTAATTCACCCCTCCACTTT.

This chain uses TRBV7-9 with TRBJ2-3; D unclear. V lost 1 base and J 2 bases, leaving 10 bases between the germline ends. The CDR3 length is 15 residues. Germline V gene sequence: CDR1 SEHNR, CDR2 FQNEAQ (reference sequence). The CDR3 reads CASSLVVSPTDTQYF. CDR3 sequence (DNA): TGTGCCAGCAGCTTAGTCGTCTCGCCCACAGATACGCAGTATTTT.

This clonotype was observed a few times. This sequence joins TRBV6-2 or TRBV6-3 and TRBJ2-7, with D possibly called TRBD1 or TRBD2 (6 bases each). The CDR3 covers 15 residues. Germline CDR1 MNHEY, CDR2 SVGEGT. The V end was cut by 6 bases, the J end by 2 bases, with 17 bases between. CDR3 region: CASSPRGPKTYEQYF. In DNA, the CDR3 is TGTGCCAGCAGCCCACGGGGGCCTAAGACCTACGAGCAGTACTTC.

This clonotype was counted only a few times. The chain employs TRBV5-1 and TRBJ1-2; perhaps TRBD1 as D (6 bases). CDR1 is SGHRS and CDR2 is YFSETQ in the germline V gene. Trimming pared 0 bases from V and 3 bases from J, leaving 18 bases between. The CDR3 runs 17 residues. CDR3: CASSLEPPGQRYYGYTF. The CDR3 DNA reads as TGCGCCAGCAGCTTGGAGCCCCCGGGACAACGCTACTATGGCTACACCTTC.

The sample holds many counts of this clonotype. The V call is TRBV5-1, the J call TRBJ2-5; TRBD2 might be the D (5 bases). V was trimmed by 0 bases and J by 1 base, leaving 13 bases between them. Germline CDR1 is SGHRS and CDR2 is YFSETQ. The CDR3 consists of 16 residues. In DNA form, the CDR3 reads TGCGCCAGCAGCTTGGCCGGACTCCCGGCCCAAGAGACCCAGTACTTC. This translates into CASSLAGLPAQETQYF.

This clonotype was counted at least ten times. J is TRBJ2-1 and V is TRBV7-8; D not certain. Germline V gene lookup returns CDR1 SGHVS and CDR2 FQNEAQ. CDR3 size: 12 residues. Trimming removed 2 bases at V and 12 bases at J, with 11 bases between. This chain's CDR3 is CASSLSSVGQFF. The CDR3 DNA follows: TGTGCCAGCAGCTTAAGTTCGGTTGGGCAGTTCTTC.

The chain carries TRBV7-8 and TRBJ2-1; D gene unclear. V lost 1 base, J lost 9 bases, and 7 bases lay in between. Looked up from germline, CDR1 is SGHVS and CDR2 is FQNEAQ. The CDR3 spans 12 residues. The CDR3 bases are TGTGCCAGCAGCTTAGTGGAATTTGAGCAGTTCTTC. Protein sequence: CASSLVEFEQFF. Full variable domain (missing parts from reference TRBV7-8 and TRBJ2-1): GAGVSQSPRYKVAKRGQDVALRCDPISGHVSLFWYQQALGQGPEFLTYFQNEAQLDKSGLPSDRFFAERPEGSVSTLKIQRTQQEDSAVYLCASSLVEFEQFFGPGTRLTVL.

This clonotype was detected a few times. This chain joins TRBV4-1 and TRBJ1-5, with D possibly TRBD1 on 6 matching bases. V was shortened by 1 base and J by 7 bases, with 11 bases between the two germline ends. CDR3 length: 14 amino acids. Germline assignment: CDR1 MGHRA and CDR2 YSYEKL. As DNA, the CDR3 is TGCGCCAGCAGCCAAGTTACAGGGTGGCAGCCCCAGCATTTT. Its protein product is CASSQVTGWQPQHF.